One sample yielded the 7 T cell receptor beta chains listed below, sequenced in a study of cytomegalovirus exposure and HLA in healthy donors. The study ran its PCR with 60 Vbeta and 13 Jbeta primers. Generated by immunoSEQ multiplex PCR, the TCRdb table keeps only in-frame clones and is missing some. The sample has about 170,000 clones; approximately 81% are singletons. Sequencing was performed on PBMCs. The source of these receptors is a young woman in good health and CMV-seronegative.

CDR3: CASSLTPSGTEAFF. The CDR3 nucleotides are TGCGCCAGCAGTTTAACTCCCTCGGGCACTGAAGCTTTCTTT. The chain links TRBV5-1 to TRBJ1-1; the D is unclear. The V gene lost 5 bases and the J gene lost 4 bases, with 15 bases spanning the gap. The CDR3 spans 14 residues. The germline gives CDR1 SGHRS, CDR2 YFSETQ.

This clone has only one observation. This sequence joins TRBV30 and TRBJ2-1; D is undetermined. Deletions cut 0 bases from V and 15 bases from J, with 15 bases between. Germline loops: CDR1 GTSNPN, CDR2 SVGIG (reference sequence). The CDR3 runs 12 residues. The CDR3 bases are TGTGCCTGGAGTGTACTTAGCTCATTCCGGTTCTTC. The encoded protein is CAWSVLSSFRFF. The whole variable domain, filled in from reference TRBV30 and TRBJ2-1, reads SQTIHQWPATLVQPVGSPLSLECTVEGTSNPNLYWYRQAAGRGLQLLFYSVGIGQISSEVPQNLSASRPQDRQFILSSKKLLLSDSGFYLCAWSVLSSFRFFGPGTRLTVL.

This clone was seen once. This chain uses TRBV10-3 with TRBJ2-3; TRBD2 matches at 7 bases. The CDR3 spans 14 residues. With 7 bases clipped from V and 3 bases from J, the junction kept 7 bases outside the gene matches. Looked up from germline, CDR1 is ENHRY and CDR2 is SYGVKD. The CDR3 is CAIKAGVSTDTQYF. Here the CDR3 DNA reads TGTGCCATCAAGGCGGGAGTGTCTACAGATACGCAGTATTTT.

This sequence joins TRBV2 and TRBJ1-1; 9 bases fit TRBD1. The CDR3 consists of 12 residues. Germline assignment: CDR1 SNHLY and CDR2 FYNNEI. V was clipped by 7 bases and J by 12 bases; unmatched bases: 9. CDR3 coding DNA: TGTGCCAGCACCTTGGACAGGGGAGATTCTTTCTTT. The encoded protein is CASTLDRGDSFF.

V gene TRBV12-5 combines with J gene TRBJ2-5, with 8 bases that match TRBD2. This CDR3 region has 15 residues. The V gene end was trimmed by 4 bases and the J gene end by 7 bases; junction bases not matched to a gene: 11. Germline loops: CDR1 LGHNT, CDR2 FRNRAP. This CDR3 reads CASGSGPGLEGTQYF. The CDR3 DNA is TGTGCTAGTGGTTCGGGACCGGGACTAGAGGGGACCCAGTACTTC.

V gene TRBV5-6 combines with J gene TRBJ2-5; 7 positions agree with TRBD2. CDR1 and CDR2 from the germline V gene are SGHDT and YYEEEE. After removal of 1 base from V and 0 bases from J, the junction contained 3 bases not matched to a gene. This CDR3 spans 15 amino acids. The CDR3 nucleotides read TGTGCCAGCAGCTTGTTGCGGGGGTACCAAGAGACCCAGTACTTC. This sequence encodes CASSLLRGYQETQYF.

This chain joins TRBV14 and TRBJ2-2, with 11 positions matching TRBD2. Germline trimming cut 4 bases from V and 1 base from J; bases unmatched to any gene: 2. Germline assignment: CDR1 SGHDN and CDR2 FVKESK. This CDR3 spans 16 amino acids. CDR3: CASSRGLAENTGELFF. The CDR3 coding sequence is TGTGCCAGCAGCCGGGGACTAGCGGAGAACACCGGGGAGCTGTTTTTT.